The clone carrying this TCR beta chain has just a few counts. Its antigen is not known. All of the isolated RNA was reverse transcribed, so expressed TCRB transcripts were sequenced. The repertoire was sequenced with immunoSEQ multiplex PCR; TCRdb's copy has only in-frame clones and lacks some. The data contain about 120,000 clones, about a sixth of them singletons. The CDR3 covers 12 residues. Trimming cost V 2 bases and J 6 bases, with 5 bases left between them. CDR1 is MNHNY, CDR2 SVGAGI, per germline (reference sequence). The sample originates from a study of beta chain features in type 1 diabetes. About the study: Sorted cells, 90 million to 120 million in number, were examined across all samples.

Points from the study as a whole: Shortening of TCRB CDR3s, moderate but significant, appeared in all four CD4+ subsets of Type 1 diabetes patients. Still unanswered here is whether HLA type influences TCRB rearrangement. The naive, central memory and Treg TCRB repertoires showed an apparent similarity that was greater among patients than among healthy donors. Reduced insertions and increased deletions marked VDJ junctions in type 1 diabetes patients.

The chain couples TRBV6-6 to TRBJ2-1; D may be TRBD1 (5 bases). The sequence was obtained from a man aged 25-40 years with type 1 diabetes. The material sequenced was central memory CD4+ T cells from blood. The CDR3 here is CASSYRGNEQFF. CDR3 sequence (DNA): TGTGCCAGCAGTTACAGGGGCAATGAGCAGTTCTTC.